The 28 T cell receptor beta chains below all came from one sample that was sequenced in a study of blood T cell repertoires in COVID-19. TCRdb's copy holds only in-frame clones and misses some; the assay was immunoSEQ multiplex PCR. The sample gives about 410,000 clones, roughly 87% of which show up once; more than 0.55% is in the top ten. Sequences were obtained from PBMCs or T cells enriched from blood (not recorded which). The origin of the receptors is a man in his late teens or twenties who had recovered from COVID-19.

This chain joins TRBV2 and TRBJ2-1, with TRBD2 as a possible D gene (5 bases). Trimming removed 6 bases from V and 10 bases from J, with 19 bases in between. The CDR3 runs to 14 residues. Germline values: CDR1 SNHLY, CDR2 FYNNEI. In DNA form, the CDR3 reads TGTGCCAGCAGCCTTTCTCTAGCATCCTCCGAGCAGTTCTTC. As protein: CASSLSLASSEQFF.

This chain links TRBV19 with TRBJ1-2; TRBD1 is a possible D gene (6 bases). Germline V gene lookup returns CDR1 LNHDA and CDR2 SQIVND (reference sequence). This CDR3 comprises 15 residues. The germline V and J ends were trimmed by 3 bases and 3 bases, with 14 bases remaining between them. CDR3 loop: CASSMRQQGYYGYTF. For the CDR3, the DNA is TGTGCCAGTAGTATGCGACAACAGGGATACTATGGCTACACCTTC.

The V gene is TRBV12-3 or TRBV12-4, the J gene TRBJ1-1; TRBD1 might be the D (6 bases). V dropped 5 bases and J dropped 2 bases, with 9 bases sitting between them. This CDR3 is built from 13 residues. The CDR3 DNA is TGTGCCAGCAGTCTGGGGACAAACACTGAAGCTTTCTTT. Amino acids: CASSLGTNTEAFF.

The V call is TRBV28, the J call TRBJ1-5; D remains unclear. Between the trimmed V and J ends, which lost 6 bases and 4 bases, there was a span of 7 bases. Per germline, CDR1 MDHEN and CDR2 SYDVKM. This CDR3 contains 12 residues. CDR3 in amino acids: CASSKINQPQHF. The CDR3 DNA follows: TGTGCCAGCAGCAAAATTAATCAGCCCCAGCATTTT.

The J gene is TRBJ2-1, the V gene TRBV12-5, with 10 bases matching TRBD2. V lost 3 bases and J lost 0; bases outside the gene matches: 8. The length of the CDR3 is 18 residues. Germline CDR1 LGHNT, CDR2 FRNRAP. The CDR3 loop reads CASGLGASGGLSYNEQFF. The CDR3 DNA is TGTGCTAGTGGTTTAGGGGCTAGCGGGGGCCTCTCCTACAATGAGCAGTTCTTC.

The chain couples TRBV19 to TRBJ2-7; TRBD2 is a possible D gene (6 bases). The germline V gene has CDR1 LNHDA and CDR2 SQIVND (reference sequence). The CDR3 runs 17 residues. The germline V and J ends were trimmed by 3 bases and 5 bases, with 23 bases remaining between them. The CDR3 reads CASSISPRGLEGNEQYF. CDR3 DNA: TGTGCCAGTAGTATTTCCCCGAGGGGACTCGAGGGGAACGAGCAGTACTTC.

This clone was found once. V gene TRBV7-9 combines with J gene TRBJ2-1, with D maybe TRBD2 (5 bases). The germline V gene has CDR1 SEHNR and CDR2 FQNEAQ (reference sequence). This CDR3 contains 14 residues. Trimming stripped 6 bases from V and 8 bases from J, with 17 bases between. The CDR3 DNA reads as TGTGCCAGCAGGCCGGTGGGTAGCGTTCATGAGCAGTTCTTC. Its translation is CASRPVGSVHEQFF.

V usage is TRBV18 and J usage is TRBJ2-2; D uncertain. The CDR3 consists of 16 residues. Per the germline V gene, CDR1 is KGHSH and CDR2 is LQKENI. With 2 bases removed from V and 0 bases from J, the gap between germline ends came to 10 bases. The CDR3 reads CASSPGSGANTGELFF. The CDR3 DNA reads as TGTGCCAGCTCACCAGGGTCAGGCGCGAACACCGGGGAGCTGTTTTTT.

The chain carries TRBV30 and TRBJ2-1; TRBD2 agrees at 7 bases. After removal of 4 bases from V and 6 bases from J, the junction contained 15 bases not matched to a gene. Germline CDR1 and CDR2: GTSNPN and SVGIG (reference sequence). The CDR3 spans 16 residues. CDR3 coding DNA: TGTGCCTGGAATCGGAAAGGTCTAGCGGTCGGCAATGAGCAGTTCTTC. It yields the protein CAWNRKGLAVGNEQFF. The full variable domain, in which reference TRBV30 and TRBJ2-1 provide the parts outside the CDR3, is SQTIHQWPATLVQPVGSPLSLECTVEGTSNPNLYWYRQAAGRGLQLLFYSVGIGQISSEVPQNLSASRPQDRQFILSSKKLLLSDSGFYLCAWNRKGLAVGNEQFFGPGTRLTVL.

CDR3 bases: TGTGCCAGCCAGGCCTACGAGCAGTACTTC. It specifies CASQAYEQYF. V and J are TRBV6-5 and TRBJ2-7; D unresolved. Trimming pared 8 bases from V and 2 bases from J, leaving 4 bases between. The CDR3 loop spans 10 amino acids. In germline, CDR1 is MNHEY, CDR2 SVGAGI.

V usage is TRBV2 and J usage is TRBJ1-5; 8 bases agree with TRBD1. V lost 6 bases and J lost 4; bases outside the gene matches: 8. This CDR3 is 15 amino acids long. The V gene's germline CDR1 is SNHLY and CDR2 FYNNEI. The CDR3 bases are TGTGCCAGCAGCGGTGACAGGGGACCTAATCAGCCCCAGCATTTT. Protein product: CASSGDRGPNQPQHF.

V usage is TRBV11-2 and J usage is TRBJ1-4; 7 positions match TRBD1. The germline gives CDR1 SGHAT, CDR2 FQNNGV. The J segment lost 7 bases and the V segment lost 3 bases, leaving 8 bases of the junction unmatched. The length of the CDR3 is 15 residues. CDR3 DNA sequence: TGTGCCAGCAGCTTTGGCCGACAGGGCGGTGAAAAACTGTTTTTT. Encoded protein: CASSFGRQGGEKLFF. The full variable domain, rest sourced from reference TRBV11-2 and TRBJ1-4, is EAGVAQSPRYKIIEKRQSVAFWCNPISGHATLYWYQQILGQGPKLLIQFQNNGVVDDSQLPKDRFSAERLKGVDSTLKIQPAKLEDSAVYLCASSFGRQGGEKLFFGSGTQLSVL.

This sequence joins TRBV29-1 and TRBJ2-7; possible D gene TRBD1, 5 bases. Trimming removed 3 bases at V and 5 bases at J, with 11 bases between. Germline assignment: CDR1 SQVTM and CDR2 ANQGSEA. The CDR3 sequence is 12 residues long. CDR3: CSVDRDSNEQYF. The DNA of the CDR3 is TGCAGCGTTGACAGGGATAGCAACGAGCAGTACTTC.

The gene calls are TRBV28 and TRBJ1-3; TRBD1 is a possible D gene (5 bases). Trimming removed 1 base at V and 3 bases at J, with 16 bases between. This CDR3 region has 17 residues. CDR1 and CDR2 from the germline V gene are MDHEN and SYDVKM. CDR3 in amino acids: CASSLYGLGVGGNTIYF. The CDR3 bases are TGTGCCAGCAGTTTATACGGTTTAGGGGTGGGTGGAAACACCATATATTTT.

This clone showed up just once. V gene TRBV5-1 combines with J gene TRBJ2-1; weak D call: TRBD1 (6 bases). CDR3 length: 15 residues. Trimming shortened V by 4 bases and J by 3 bases, and 14 bases separated the two germline ends. Germline V gene sequence: CDR1 SGHRS, CDR2 YFSETQ. The CDR3 protein is CASSMDGQSYNEQFF. The CDR3 coding sequence is TGCGCCAGCAGCATGGACGGACAGAGCTACAATGAGCAGTTCTTC.

This rearrangement joins TRBV7-2 to TRBJ2-7; a possible D gene is TRBD1 (7 bases). The germline CDR1 and CDR2 sequences are SGHTA and FQGNSA. The CDR3 contains 19 residues. V was cut by 2 bases and J by 1 base, with 24 bases left in between. The CDR3 reads CASSLRIGGGTATSYEQYF. The CDR3 nucleotides read TGTGCCAGCAGCTTAAGAATAGGGGGCGGGACAGCCACATCCTACGAGCAGTACTTC.

The rearrangement joins TRBV6-6 to TRBJ2-7; D perhaps matches TRBD2 (5 bases). CDR3 length: 18 amino acids. Germline loops: CDR1 MNHNY, CDR2 SVGAGI (reference sequence). The V and J ends lost 5 bases and 2 bases respectively, with 25 bases between them. The CDR3: CASSPSYLVGEGTYEQYF. Written as DNA, the CDR3 is TGTGCCAGCAGTCCGTCTTATCTGGTTGGTGAGGGTACCTACGAGCAGTACTTC.

The chain employs TRBV5-4 and TRBJ2-1, with 13 bases matching TRBD2. The germline gives CDR1 SGHNT, CDR2 YYREEE (reference sequence). V was clipped by 4 bases and J by 5 bases; unmatched bases: 6. The CDR3 has 16 amino acids. The CDR3 coding sequence is TGTGCCAGCAGCCCGACTAGCGGGGGGAAGAACAATGAGCAGTTCTTC. Amino acids: CASSPTSGGKNNEQFF.

This clone was seen only once. The chain uses TRBV28 and TRBJ1-5; D uncertain. Germline CDR1 reads MDHEN; CDR2 reads SYDVKM. The length of the CDR3 is 13 residues. Trimming left V 5 bases short and J 5 bases short, with 10 bases between. This CDR3 reads CASSRLAYQPQHF. The CDR3 DNA follows: TGTGCCAGCAGTCGACTGGCTTATCAGCCCCAGCATTTT.

This sequence joins TRBV5-4 and TRBJ2-3; TRBD2 agrees at 10 bases. The CDR3 is 18 residues long. Germline V gene lookup returns CDR1 SGHNT and CDR2 YYREEE (reference sequence). Trimming at V came to 0 bases and at J to 3 bases, leaving 10 bases not matched to a gene. The CDR3 spells CASSLGTLAGAGTDTQYF. CDR3 bases: TGTGCCAGCAGCTTGGGGACCCTAGCGGGGGCAGGAACAGATACGCAGTATTTT.

The rearrangement joins TRBV2 to TRBJ1-3, with 7 bases identical to TRBD1. CDR3 size: 15 residues. Germline CDR1 reads SNHLY; CDR2 reads FYNNEI. J gave up 0 bases and V 4 bases, and 3 bases lay outside the gene matches. CDR3 loop: CASSGDSYSGNTIYF. For the CDR3, the DNA is TGTGCCAGCAGTGGGGACAGCTACTCTGGAAACACCATATATTTT.

This chain uses TRBV5-1 with TRBJ2-3, with TRBD2 as a possible D gene (5 bases). Germline V lookup: CDR1 SGHRS, CDR2 YFSETQ. Trimming pared 4 bases from V and 4 bases from J, leaving 13 bases between. CDR3 size: 14 residues. The CDR3: CASSKGVAADTQYF. The DNA of the CDR3 is TGCGCCAGCAGCAAGGGAGTGGCGGCAGATACGCAGTATTTT.

J is TRBJ2-1 and V is TRBV6-5; D is uncertain. CDR3 length equals 13 residues. The V end lost 6 bases, the J end lost 4 bases, and 10 bases lay between the germline ends. Germline CDR1 MNHEY, CDR2 SVGAGI. The CDR3 reads CASRFDTYNEQFF. The CDR3 nucleotides read TGTGCCAGCAGATTCGACACTTACAATGAGCAGTTCTTC.

The rearrangement links TRBV18 to TRBJ1-1; 7 nucleotides line up with TRBD1. The V and J ends lost 3 bases and 7 bases, in that order; junction bases with no gene match: 11. Germline values: CDR1 KGHSH, CDR2 LQKENI. This CDR3 spans 15 amino acids. The CDR3 DNA reads as TGTGCCAGCTCACCCCGCACCGGGACAGAGAATGAAGCTTTCTTT. It codes for CASSPRTGTENEAFF. The complete variable domain, with remaining parts taken from reference TRBV18 and TRBJ1-1, reads NAGVMQNPRHLVRRRGQEARLRCSPMKGHSHVYWYRQLPEEGLKFMVYLQKENIIDESGMPKERFSAEFPKEGPSILRIQQVVRGDSAAYFCASSPRTGTENEAFFGQGTRLTVV.

DNA of the CDR3: TGTGCCATCACCCCGGGTAGCGATGTTGGCGGGGAGCTGTTTTTT. This codes for CAITPGSDVGGELFF. This sequence joins TRBV10-3 and TRBJ2-2, with D maybe TRBD2 (5 bases). Trimming removed 7 bases at V and 7 bases at J, with 19 bases between. CDR3 length: 15 amino acids. In germline, CDR1 is ENHRY, CDR2 SYGVKD.

The chain employs TRBV25-1 and TRBJ1-4; D may be TRBD1 (5 bases). This CDR3 spans 13 amino acids. Germline V gene lookup returns CDR1 MGHDK and CDR2 SYGVNS. The ends were cut back, 8 bases at V and 8 bases at J, with 15 bases in the middle. For the CDR3, the DNA is TGTGCCAGCCAGAATCAGGGAACGGAAAAACTGTTTTTT. Translated: CASQNQGTEKLFF.

This chain links TRBV15 with TRBJ1-5, with 10 positions matching TRBD1. Germline assignment: CDR1 LNHNV and CDR2 YYDKDF (reference sequence). The CDR3 totals 14 residues. V gave up 8 bases and J gave up 4 bases; unmatched junction bases: 5. The CDR3 coding sequence is TGTGCCACCCGACGGACAGGGGGAAATCAGCCCCAGCATTTT. Protein: CATRRTGGNQPQHF.

This clone was seen only once. The chain combines TRBV29-1 with TRBJ1-1, with unresolved D. There are 10 residues in the CDR3. The germline V gene encodes CDR1 SQVTM and CDR2 ANQGSEA. The V end was cut by 4 bases, the J end by 8 bases, with 8 bases between. CDR3 sequence reads: CSVAQIEAFF. The CDR3 DNA sequence: TGCAGCGTTGCACAGATAGAAGCTTTCTTT.